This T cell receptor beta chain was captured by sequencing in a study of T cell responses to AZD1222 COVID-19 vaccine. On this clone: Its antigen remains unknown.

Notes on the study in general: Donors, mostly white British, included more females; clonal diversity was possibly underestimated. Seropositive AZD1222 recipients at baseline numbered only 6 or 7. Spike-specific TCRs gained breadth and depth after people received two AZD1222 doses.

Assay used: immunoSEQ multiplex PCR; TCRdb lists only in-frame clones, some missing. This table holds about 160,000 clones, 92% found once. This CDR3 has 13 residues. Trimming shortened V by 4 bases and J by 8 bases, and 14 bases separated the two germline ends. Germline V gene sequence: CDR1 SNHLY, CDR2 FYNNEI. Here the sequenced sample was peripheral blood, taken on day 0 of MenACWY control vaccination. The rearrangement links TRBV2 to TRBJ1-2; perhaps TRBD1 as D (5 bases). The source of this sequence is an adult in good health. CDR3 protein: CASSAGRTLGYTF. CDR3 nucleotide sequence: TGTGCCAGCAGTGCGGGACGAACGTTGGGCTACACCTTC.